The 27 T cell receptor beta chains below were found in one sample sequenced in a study of CD8 T cells in ankylosing spondylitis. TCRdb re-called the 5' RACE reads through MiXCR, storing one row per CDR3 protein. The data hold some 240,000 distinct CDR3 sequences, with about 24% observed a single time. Source material: blood, either unsorted or a sorted T cell fraction (not recorded which). The receptor set was obtained from a male donor with ankylosing spondylitis or in good health (not recorded which).

V and J are TRBV20-1 and TRBJ2-7; TRBD1 matches at 7 bases. The junction had 10 bases not matched to a gene; V was cut back by 7 bases and J by 1 base. Germline loops: CDR1 DFQATT, CDR2 SNEGSKA (reference sequence). CDR3 length: 14 residues. The CDR3 DNA follows: TGCAGTGGCACCCCGACAGGGCTTTCCTACGAGCAGTACTTC. Its translation: CSGTPTGLSYEQYF.

This clonotype has at least ten counts. The rearrangement joins TRBV7-9 to TRBJ1-5, with 9 nucleotides matching TRBD1. CDR1 is SEHNR, CDR2 FQNEAQ, per germline (reference sequence). The CDR3 has 14 amino acids. Germline trimming cut 5 bases from V and 7 bases from J; bases unmatched to any gene: 6. In nucleotides, the CDR3 is TGTGCCAGCAGCACCGGGACAGGGAACCAGCCCCAGCATTTT. As protein: CASSTGTGNQPQHF.

V usage is TRBV20-1 and J usage is TRBJ2-1, with 8 bases lining up with TRBD2. The germline V gene has CDR1 DFQATT and CDR2 SNEGSKA (reference sequence). This CDR3 is built from 14 residues. V shed 4 bases, J shed 10 bases, and the junction held 12 bases outside the gene matches. The CDR3 sequence is CSAKSGGADMEQFF. The CDR3 DNA is TGCAGTGCTAAGAGCGGGGGAGCCGACATGGAGCAGTTCTTC.

In this sample, this clonotype turned up a few times. V usage is TRBV20-1 and J usage is TRBJ2-7; 8 bases map to TRBD1. Trimming removed 6 bases from V and 9 bases from J; junction bases left unmatched: 16. CDR1 and CDR2 (germline): DFQATT, SNEGSKA (reference sequence). The CDR3 loop spans 14 amino acids. DNA for the CDR3: TGCAGTGCAGGACTCGGACAGGGAGGTTTGAGGCAGTACTTC. Translated, it gives CSAGLGQGGLRQYF.

The rearrangement joins TRBV29-1 to TRBJ1-2, with 8 bases fitting TRBD1. The junction had 8 bases not matched to a gene; V was cut back by 4 bases and J by 4 bases. The germline gives CDR1 SQVTM, CDR2 ANQGSEA. The CDR3 has 14 residues. The CDR3 reads CSVVGTGSSYGYTF. As DNA, the CDR3 is TGCAGCGTTGTGGGGACAGGAAGCTCCTATGGCTACACCTTC. The whole variable domain, remainder taken from reference TRBV29-1 and TRBJ1-2, is SAVISQKPSRDICQRGTSLTIQCQVDSQVTMMFWYRQQPGQSLTLIATANQGSEATYESGFVIDKFPISRPNLTFSTLTVSNMSPEDSSIYLCSVVGTGSSYGYTFGSGTRLTVV.

This clonotype came up many times. This chain uses TRBV10-3 with TRBJ1-2; D unclear. The V and J ends lost 4 bases and 1 base respectively, with 7 bases between them. The CDR3 extends over 13 amino acids. Germline V lookup: CDR1 ENHRY, CDR2 SYGVKD. CDR3 in amino acids: CAISVPSNYGYTF. The CDR3 nucleotides are TGTGCCATCAGTGTTCCCAGTAACTATGGCTACACCTTC.

This clonotype was seen ten or more times. This rearrangement joins TRBV20-1 to TRBJ2-3, with 8 bases lining up with TRBD1. Trimming took 6 bases from V and 1 from J; bases not matched to a gene: 9. Germline V CDR1 and CDR2: DFQATT, SNEGSKA (reference sequence). The CDR3 has 15 amino acids. The CDR3 nucleotides are TGCAGTGCGCTAGCCGGGGGACAGGGCACAGATACGCAGTATTTT. This translates into CSALAGGQGTDTQYF.

This clonotype appeared a few times. V is TRBV20-1 and J is TRBJ2-3, with D possibly matching TRBD2 (6 bases). Germline-derived CDR1 and CDR2 are DFQATT and SNEGSKA (reference sequence). V was trimmed by 5 bases and J by 2 bases, leaving 14 bases between them. CDR3 length: 14 amino acids. CDR3 sequence: CSAPRGGNTDTQYF. DNA for the CDR3: TGCAGTGCTCCGAGGGGCGGGAACACAGATACGCAGTATTTT.

The gene calls are TRBV9 and TRBJ2-1; D unclear. The ends were cut back, 4 bases at V and 2 bases at J, with 10 bases in the middle. Germline values: CDR1 SGDLS, CDR2 YYNGEE. CDR3 length equals 14 residues. The DNA for the CDR3 is TGTGCCAGCAGCCCCAGAGTAGCCTACAATGAGCAGTTCTTC. It is translated as CASSPRVAYNEQFF.

The chain has TRBV7-8 and TRBJ2-6; TRBD1 or TRBD2 may be the D gene (6 bases each). Per the germline V gene, CDR1 is SGHVS and CDR2 is FQNEAQ. V dropped 6 bases and J dropped 4 bases, with 16 bases sitting between them. The CDR3 has 16 residues. The CDR3 is CASRHSGARGANVLTF. The CDR3 DNA follows: TGTGCCAGCAGGCACTCGGGGGCACGAGGGGCCAACGTCCTGACTTTC.

There are a few counts of this clonotype. This chain connects TRBV5-5 to TRBJ2-7, with 7 bases matching TRBD1. J lost 3 bases, V lost 6 bases, and 9 bases had no gene match. The CDR3 consists of 14 residues. In germline, CDR1 is SGHKS, CDR2 YYEKEE (reference sequence). The CDR3 sequence: CASNPRQGHYEQYF. DNA of the CDR3: TGTGCCAGCAACCCAAGACAGGGCCACTACGAGCAGTACTTC.

This sequence joins TRBV5-5 and TRBJ1-5, with D uncertain. Germline loops: CDR1 SGHKS, CDR2 YYEKEE (reference sequence). V shed 4 bases and J shed 1 base, with 6 bases lying between them. The CDR3 has 13 amino acids. The CDR3 region is CASSDLSNQPQHF. In DNA, the CDR3 is TGTGCCAGCAGCGACTTGAGCAATCAGCCCCAGCATTTT.

The J gene is TRBJ2-3, the V gene TRBV20-1, with a tentative D call TRBD2 (7 bases). The V gene lost 6 bases and the J gene lost 11 bases, with 24 bases spanning the gap. CDR3 size: 14 residues. Germline V gives CDR1 DFQATT, CDR2 SNEGSKA (reference sequence). The CDR3 sequence is CSARLGAGAQRQYF. The CDR3 coding sequence is TGCAGTGCCCGCCTGGGGGCGGGGGCCCAGCGGCAGTATTTT.

This clonotype showed up many times. This chain joins TRBV7-9 and TRBJ2-4; 9 bases are shared with TRBD1. The CDR3 covers 14 residues. The J segment lost 9 bases and the V segment lost 1 base, leaving 4 bases of the junction unmatched. In germline, CDR1 is SEHNR, CDR2 FQNEAQ (reference sequence). Here the CDR3 reads CASSLVGQGSIQYF. CDR3 DNA sequence: TGTGCCAGCAGCTTAGTCGGACAGGGGTCCATTCAGTACTTC. The full variable domain, in which reference TRBV7-9 and TRBJ2-4 provide the parts outside the CDR3, is DTGVSQNPRHKITKRGQNVTFRCDPISEHNRLYWYRQTLGQGPEFLTYFQNEAQLEKSRLLSDRFSAERPKGSFSTLEIQRTEQGDSAMYLCASSLVGQGSIQYFGAGTRLSVL.

In this sample, this clonotype turned up many times. The chain combines TRBV7-2 with TRBJ2-2; TRBD1 agrees at 10 bases. V shed 5 bases, J shed 6 bases, and the junction held 6 bases outside the gene matches. CDR1 is SGHTA, CDR2 FQGNSA, per germline. The CDR3 extends over 15 amino acids. The CDR3, as DNA: TGTGCCAGCAGCCTGACAGGGGGCCGGTCCGGGGAGCTGTTTTTT. Protein: CASSLTGGRSGELFF. The full variable domain, rest sourced from reference TRBV7-2 and TRBJ2-2, is GAGVSQSPSNKVTEKGKDVELRCDPISGHTALYWYRQSLGQGLEFLIYFQGNSAPDKSGLPSDRFSAERTGGSVSTLTIQRTQQEDSAVYLCASSLTGGRSGELFFGEGSRLTVL.

This chain connects TRBV7-6 to TRBJ2-2, with TRBD2 identical over 9 bases. Trimming at V came to 1 base and at J to 0 bases, leaving 3 bases not matched to a gene. Germline V lookup: CDR1 SGHVS, CDR2 FNYEAQ. The CDR3 runs 17 residues. The CDR3 bases are TGTGCCAGCAGCTTAGAGGCGGGGGGGCCGAACACCGGGGAGCTGTTTTTT. Residues: CASSLEAGGPNTGELFF.

This chain links TRBV6-1 with TRBJ1-5; unclear D gene. Germline CDR1 is MNHNS and CDR2 is SASEGT. Trimming cost V 3 bases and J 0 bases, with 3 bases left between them. The CDR3 has 13 amino acids. The CDR3 DNA reads as TGTGCCAGCAGTGACCGTAGCAATCAGCCCCAGCATTTT. It yields the protein CASSDRSNQPQHF.

A few counts support this clonotype. The chain is built from TRBV6-5 and TRBJ2-5, with a weak D call TRBD2 (5 bases). The CDR3 runs to 18 residues. V lost 0 bases, J lost 2 bases, and 19 bases lay in between. CDR1 is MNHEY and CDR2 is SVGAGI in the germline V gene. CDR3 in DNA: TGTGCCAGCAGTTACTCAGGTGGGCTAGCCGTCACACAAGAGACCCAGTACTTC. Translated, it gives CASSYSGGLAVTQETQYF.

In this sample, this clonotype turned up a few times. The V gene is TRBV12-3 or TRBV12-4, the J gene TRBJ2-7, with a possible D match to TRBD1 (6 bases). This CDR3 is 15 amino acids long. V was pared by 7 bases and J by 2 bases, with 18 bases between. CDR3 sequence (DNA): TGTGCCAGCACCCAGAGCGCAGGGGAGACCTACGAGCAGTACTTC. This gives the protein CASTQSAGETYEQYF.

This clonotype came up many times. This sequence joins TRBV24-1 and TRBJ2-3; either TRBD1 or TRBD2 may supply D (5 bases each). Germline-derived CDR1 and CDR2 are KGHDR and SFDVKD. Deletions cut 5 bases from V and 6 bases from J, with 14 bases between. This CDR3 spans 14 amino acids. CDR3 sequence reads: CATSVRDGVDTQYF. In DNA form, the CDR3 reads TGTGCCACCAGTGTACGGGACGGTGTGGATACGCAGTATTTT.

The table lists this clonotype with a count of one. The chain has TRBV12-3 or TRBV12-4 and TRBJ2-7, with 10 bases matching TRBD1. This CDR3 has 13 residues. V gave up 7 bases and J gave up 4 bases; unmatched junction bases: 4. The CDR3 spells CASTGQGRYEQYF. DNA of the CDR3: TGTGCCAGCACGGGACAGGGGAGGTACGAGCAGTACTTC.

This clonotype has a count of ten or more. The chain combines TRBV24-1 with TRBJ1-1; perhaps TRBD1 as D (5 bases). This CDR3 has 13 residues. CDR1 and CDR2 (germline): KGHDR, SFDVKD. The V and J ends lost 6 bases and 2 bases respectively, with 9 bases between them. CDR3: CATSRGVNTEAFF. The CDR3 DNA sequence: TGTGCCACCAGTAGAGGGGTCAACACTGAAGCTTTCTTT.

The chain recombines TRBV27 with TRBJ2-7, with TRBD2 as a possible D gene (6 bases). The germline CDR1 and CDR2 sequences are MNHEY and SMNVEV (reference sequence). The V end lost 4 bases, the J end lost 3 bases, and 16 bases lay between the germline ends. This CDR3 is 15 amino acids long. This CDR3 reads CASSSVRGGHYEQYF. The CDR3 nucleotides are TGTGCCAGCAGTTCGGTCAGAGGAGGGCACTACGAGCAGTACTTC.

In its sample, this clonotype was seen many times. V usage is TRBV9 and J usage is TRBJ2-1; 11 bases align to TRBD2. Germline CDR1 and CDR2: SGDLS and YYNGEE. V lost 0 bases, J lost 5 bases, and 4 bases stayed unmatched. The CDR3 covers 16 residues. The CDR3 sequence is CASSVVGTSGHNEQFF. CDR3 bases: TGTGCCAGCAGCGTAGTCGGGACTAGCGGACACAATGAGCAGTTCTTC.

This clonotype was recorded a few times. J is TRBJ2-6 and V is TRBV3-1; 7 positions match TRBD1. Germline CDR1 reads LGHDT; CDR2 reads YNNKEL (reference sequence). The CDR3 spans 16 residues. V trimming: 3 bases; J trimming: 4 bases; junction bases outside the gene matches: 6. Here the CDR3 reads CASSHRGIAGANVLTF. CDR3 nucleotides: TGTGCCAGCAGCCACAGGGGGATCGCCGGGGCCAACGTCCTGACTTTC.

This clonotype occurred a few times. The CDR3 DNA reads TGTGCCAGCAGCGTGCTCTCCCTAGCGGACCCGCTTCCTGGGGCCAACGTCCTGACTTTC. Residues: CASSVLSLADPLPGANVLTF. V and J are TRBV9 and TRBJ2-6, with TRBD2 identical over 7 bases. CDR1 is SGDLS, CDR2 YYNGEE, per germline. V lost 2 bases to trimming and J lost 2 bases; unmatched junction nucleotides: 16. The CDR3 is 20 amino acids. Filled out from reference TRBV9 and TRBJ2-6, the complete variable domain reads DSGVTQTPKHLITATGQRVTLRCSPRSGDLSVYWYQQSLDQGLQFLIQYYNGEERAKGNILERFSAQQFPDLHSELNLSSLELGDSALYFCASSVLSLADPLPGANVLTFGAGSRLTVL.

This clonotype was seen many times. This chain links TRBV2 with TRBJ2-2, with D possibly matching TRBD2 (5 bases). The CDR3 covers 15 residues. The ends were cut back, 5 bases at V and 5 bases at J, with 15 bases in the middle. CDR1 SNHLY and CDR2 FYNNEI come from the germline V gene. For the CDR3, the DNA is TGTGCCAGCAGTCTAGCTGATCGGGGAACCGGGGAGCTGTTTTTT. This encodes CASSLADRGTGELFF.